This TCR beta chain appears in the sequencing data of a study of CD8 T cells in ankylosing spondylitis. This clonotype was recorded many times. Its antigen is as yet unknown. General study points: Ankylosing spondylitis blood appeared to carry a characteristic TCR beta motif of roughly eight highly homologous variants.

There are 18 residues in the CDR3. V lost 1 base, J lost 2 bases, and 9 bases stayed unmatched. Germline V gives CDR1 DFQATT, CDR2 SNEGSKA (reference sequence). From the 5' RACE reads, TCRdb called clonotypes with MiXCR, one entry per CDR3 protein. The sample lists some 120,000 distinct CDR3 sequences; around 7% were seen once. The sequence was collected from a male donor with ankylosing spondylitis or in good health (not recorded which). The V call is TRBV20-1, the J call TRBJ2-3; 13 bases fit TRBD2. The sample comprised blood, either unsorted or a sorted T cell fraction (not recorded which). The CDR3 loop is CSARGPGLAGRNTDTQYF. CDR3 DNA: TGCAGTGCTAGAGGACCGGGACTAGCGGGACGGAACACAGATACGCAGTATTTT.